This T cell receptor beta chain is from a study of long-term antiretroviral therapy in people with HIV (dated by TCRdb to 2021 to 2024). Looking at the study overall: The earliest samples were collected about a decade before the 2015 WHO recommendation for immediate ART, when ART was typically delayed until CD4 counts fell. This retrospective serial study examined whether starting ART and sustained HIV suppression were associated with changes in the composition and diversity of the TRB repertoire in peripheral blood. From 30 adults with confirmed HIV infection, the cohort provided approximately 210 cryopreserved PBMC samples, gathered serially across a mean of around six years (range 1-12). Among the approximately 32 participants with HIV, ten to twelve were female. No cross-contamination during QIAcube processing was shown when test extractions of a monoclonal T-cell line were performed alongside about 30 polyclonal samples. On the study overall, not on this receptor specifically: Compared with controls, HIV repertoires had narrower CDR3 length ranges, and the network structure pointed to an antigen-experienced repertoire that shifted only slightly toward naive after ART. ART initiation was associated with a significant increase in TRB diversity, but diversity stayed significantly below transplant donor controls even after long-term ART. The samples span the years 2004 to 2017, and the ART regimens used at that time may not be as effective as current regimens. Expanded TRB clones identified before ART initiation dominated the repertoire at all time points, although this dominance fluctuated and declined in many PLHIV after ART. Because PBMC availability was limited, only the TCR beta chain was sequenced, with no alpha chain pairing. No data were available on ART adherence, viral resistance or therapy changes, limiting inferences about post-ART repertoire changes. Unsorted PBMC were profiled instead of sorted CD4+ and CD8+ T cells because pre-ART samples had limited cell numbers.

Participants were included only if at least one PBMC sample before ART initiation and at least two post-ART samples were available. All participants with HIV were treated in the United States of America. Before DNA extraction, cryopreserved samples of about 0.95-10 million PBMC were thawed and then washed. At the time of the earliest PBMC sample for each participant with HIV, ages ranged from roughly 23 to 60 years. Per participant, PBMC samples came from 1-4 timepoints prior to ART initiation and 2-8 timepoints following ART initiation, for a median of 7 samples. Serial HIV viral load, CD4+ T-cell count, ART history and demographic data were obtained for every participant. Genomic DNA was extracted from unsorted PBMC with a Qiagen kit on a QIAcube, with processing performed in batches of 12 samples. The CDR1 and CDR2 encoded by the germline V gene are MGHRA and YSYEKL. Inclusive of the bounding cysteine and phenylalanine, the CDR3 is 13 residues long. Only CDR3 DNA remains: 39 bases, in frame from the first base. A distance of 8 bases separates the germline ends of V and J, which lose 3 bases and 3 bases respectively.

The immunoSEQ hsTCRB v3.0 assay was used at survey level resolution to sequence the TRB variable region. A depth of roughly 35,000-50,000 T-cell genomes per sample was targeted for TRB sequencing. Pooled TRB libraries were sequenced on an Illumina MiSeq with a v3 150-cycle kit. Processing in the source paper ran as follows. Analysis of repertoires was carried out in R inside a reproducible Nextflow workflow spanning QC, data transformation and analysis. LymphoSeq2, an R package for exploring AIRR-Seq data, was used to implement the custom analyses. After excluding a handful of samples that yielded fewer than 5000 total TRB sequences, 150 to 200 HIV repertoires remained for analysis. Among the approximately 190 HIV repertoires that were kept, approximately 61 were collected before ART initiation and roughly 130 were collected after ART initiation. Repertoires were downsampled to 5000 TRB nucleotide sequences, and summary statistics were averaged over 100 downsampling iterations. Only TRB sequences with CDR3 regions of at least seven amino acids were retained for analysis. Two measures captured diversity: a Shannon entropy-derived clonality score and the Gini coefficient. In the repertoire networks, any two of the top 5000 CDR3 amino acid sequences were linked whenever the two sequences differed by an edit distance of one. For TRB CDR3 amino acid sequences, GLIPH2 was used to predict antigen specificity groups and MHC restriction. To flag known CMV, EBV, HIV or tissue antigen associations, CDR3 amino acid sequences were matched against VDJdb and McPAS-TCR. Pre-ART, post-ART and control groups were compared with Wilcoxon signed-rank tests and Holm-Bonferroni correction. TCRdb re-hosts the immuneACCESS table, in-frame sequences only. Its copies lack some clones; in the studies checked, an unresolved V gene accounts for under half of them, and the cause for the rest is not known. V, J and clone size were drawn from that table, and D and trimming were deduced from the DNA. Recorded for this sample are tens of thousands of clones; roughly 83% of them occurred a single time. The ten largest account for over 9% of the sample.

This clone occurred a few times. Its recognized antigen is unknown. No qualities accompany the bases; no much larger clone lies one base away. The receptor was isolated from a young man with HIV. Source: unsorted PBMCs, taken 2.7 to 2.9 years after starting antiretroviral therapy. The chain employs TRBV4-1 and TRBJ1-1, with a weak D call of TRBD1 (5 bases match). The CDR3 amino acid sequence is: CASSQTVYTEAFF. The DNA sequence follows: TGCGCCAGCAGCCAGACAGTTTACACTGAAGCTTTCTTT.